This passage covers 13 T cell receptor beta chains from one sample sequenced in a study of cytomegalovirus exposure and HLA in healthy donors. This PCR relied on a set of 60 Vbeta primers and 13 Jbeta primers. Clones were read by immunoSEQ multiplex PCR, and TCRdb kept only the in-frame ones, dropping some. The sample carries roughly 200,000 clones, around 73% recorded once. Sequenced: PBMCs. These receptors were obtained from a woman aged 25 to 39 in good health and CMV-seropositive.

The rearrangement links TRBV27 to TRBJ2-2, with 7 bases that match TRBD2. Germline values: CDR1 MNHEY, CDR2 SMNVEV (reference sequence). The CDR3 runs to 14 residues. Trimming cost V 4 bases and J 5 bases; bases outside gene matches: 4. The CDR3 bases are TGTGCCAGCAGTTGGGAGGGGATAACCGGGGAGCTGTTTTTT. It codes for CASSWEGITGELFF.

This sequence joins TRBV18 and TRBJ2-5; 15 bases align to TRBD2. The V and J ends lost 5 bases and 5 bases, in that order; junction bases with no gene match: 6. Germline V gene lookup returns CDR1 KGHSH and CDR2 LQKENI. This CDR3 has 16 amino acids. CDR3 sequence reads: CASSEGLAGGEETQYF. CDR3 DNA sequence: TGTGCCAGCTCAGAGGGACTAGCGGGAGGTGAGGAGACCCAGTACTTC.

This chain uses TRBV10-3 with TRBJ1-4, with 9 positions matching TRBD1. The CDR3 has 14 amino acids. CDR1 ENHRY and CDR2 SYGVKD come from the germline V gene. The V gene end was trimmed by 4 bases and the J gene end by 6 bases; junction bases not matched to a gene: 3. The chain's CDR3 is CAISGTGEDEKLFF. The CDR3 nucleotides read TGTGCCATCAGTGGGACAGGGGAGGATGAAAAACTGTTTTTT.

CDR3 sequence: CASRPSGRSYEQFF. The CDR3 DNA follows: TGTGCCAGCAGACCTAGCGGGAGAAGCTATGAGCAGTTCTTC. This sequence joins TRBV28 and TRBJ2-1; 10 bases align to TRBD2. V shed 6 bases and J 8 bases; nucleotides not matched to a gene: 7. The CDR3 contains 14 residues. Looked up from germline, CDR1 is MDHEN and CDR2 is SYDVKM.

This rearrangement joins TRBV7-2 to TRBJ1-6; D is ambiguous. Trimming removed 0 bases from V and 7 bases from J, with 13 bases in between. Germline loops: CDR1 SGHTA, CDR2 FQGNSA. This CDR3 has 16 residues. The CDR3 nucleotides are TGTGCCAGCAGCTTAGCGCTATCCGGGTTCAATTCACCCCTCCACTTT. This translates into CASSLALSGFNSPLHF.

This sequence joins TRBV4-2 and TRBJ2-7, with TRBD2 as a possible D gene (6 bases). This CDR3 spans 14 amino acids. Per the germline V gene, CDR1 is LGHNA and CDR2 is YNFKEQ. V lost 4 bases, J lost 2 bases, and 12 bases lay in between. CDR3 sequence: CASSLWDFTYEQYF. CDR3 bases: TGTGCCAGCAGCCTATGGGACTTTACCTACGAGCAGTACTTC.

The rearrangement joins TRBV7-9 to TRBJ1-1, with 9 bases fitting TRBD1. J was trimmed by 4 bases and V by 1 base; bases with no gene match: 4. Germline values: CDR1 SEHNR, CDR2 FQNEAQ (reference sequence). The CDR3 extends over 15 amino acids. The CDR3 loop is CASSLEGQGSTEAFF. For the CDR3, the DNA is TGTGCCAGCAGCTTAGAGGGACAGGGCTCCACTGAAGCTTTCTTT.

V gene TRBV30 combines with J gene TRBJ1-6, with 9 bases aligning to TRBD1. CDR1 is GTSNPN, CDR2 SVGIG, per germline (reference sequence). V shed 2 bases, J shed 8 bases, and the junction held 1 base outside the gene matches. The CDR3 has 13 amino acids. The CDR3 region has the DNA TGTGCCTGGAGTCGACAGGGGGATTCACCCCTCCACTTT. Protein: CAWSRQGDSPLHF. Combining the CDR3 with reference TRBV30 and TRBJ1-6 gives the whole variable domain SQTIHQWPATLVQPVGSPLSLECTVEGTSNPNLYWYRQAAGRGLQLLFYSVGIGQISSEVPQNLSASRPQDRQFILSSKKLLLSDSGFYLCAWSRQGDSPLHFGNGTRLTVT.

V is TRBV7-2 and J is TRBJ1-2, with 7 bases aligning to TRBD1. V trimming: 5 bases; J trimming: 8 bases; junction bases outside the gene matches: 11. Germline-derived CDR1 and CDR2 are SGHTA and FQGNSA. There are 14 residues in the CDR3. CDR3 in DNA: TGTGCCAGCAGCGAAGGGACAGCCCTGGGAGGCTACACCTTC. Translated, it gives CASSEGTALGGYTF.

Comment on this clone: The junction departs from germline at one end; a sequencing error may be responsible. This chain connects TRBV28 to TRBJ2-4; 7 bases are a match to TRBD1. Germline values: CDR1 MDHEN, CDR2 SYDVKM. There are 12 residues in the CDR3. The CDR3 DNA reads TGTGCCAGCAGTTTGATGACAGGGAATCTGAACTTC. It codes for CASSLMTGNLNF.

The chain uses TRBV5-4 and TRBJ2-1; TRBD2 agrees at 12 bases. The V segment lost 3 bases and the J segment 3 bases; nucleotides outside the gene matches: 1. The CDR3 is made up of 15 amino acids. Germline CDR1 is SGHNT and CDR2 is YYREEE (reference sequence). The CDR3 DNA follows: TGTGCCAGCAGCTCGGGACTAGCGGGCTACAATGAGCAGTTCTTC. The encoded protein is CASSSGLAGYNEQFF.

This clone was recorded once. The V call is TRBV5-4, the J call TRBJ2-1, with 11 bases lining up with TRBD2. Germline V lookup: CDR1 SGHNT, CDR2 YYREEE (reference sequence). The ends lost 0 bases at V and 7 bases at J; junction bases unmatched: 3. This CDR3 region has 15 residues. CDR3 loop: CASSLDSGRVNEQFF. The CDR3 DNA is TGTGCCAGCAGCTTGGATAGCGGGAGGGTAAATGAGCAGTTCTTC.

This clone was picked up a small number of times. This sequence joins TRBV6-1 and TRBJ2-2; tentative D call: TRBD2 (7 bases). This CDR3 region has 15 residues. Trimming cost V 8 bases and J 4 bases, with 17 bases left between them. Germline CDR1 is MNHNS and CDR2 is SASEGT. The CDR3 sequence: CASVGGGRGTGELFF. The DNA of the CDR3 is TGTGCCAGCGTGGGAGGGGGGCGAGGCACCGGGGAGCTGTTTTTT.